This record covers a single T cell receptor beta chain. Its antigen is currently unknown. This CDR3 region has 16 residues. The V segment lost 1 base and the J segment 8 bases; nucleotides outside the gene matches: 7. Germline CDR1 is SGHRS and CDR2 is YFSETQ. Regarding donors, all were healthy bone marrow donors. The data were taken from a study of cytomegalovirus exposure and HLA in healthy donors. Study-level points and caveats: Presence/absence analyses treated sequencing depth as roughly uniform across donors.

PCR primers comprised 60 Vbeta and 13 Jbeta primers. TCRdb keeps only in-frame clones here, not all; method: immunoSEQ multiplex PCR. The repertoire holds 180,000 or so clones, with roughly four fifths as singletons. Material for sequencing was PBMCs. The V and J genes are TRBV5-1 and TRBJ1-4; TRBD1 matches at 11 bases. This receptor was identified in a man between 18 and 35 years old in good health and CMV-seronegative. DNA for the CDR3: TGCGCCAGCAGCTTGAACCCAGGACAGGGGGCCGAAAAACTGTTTTTT. Translated: CASSLNPGQGAEKLFF.